The rows below give T cell receptor beta chains drawn from one sample of a study of read filtering for tumor transcriptome and immune sequencing. TCRdb re-derived calls from the reads in MiXCR, one entry per CDR3 protein. In the table there are about 63,000 distinct CDR3 sequences, about 14% of which are singletons. Sequences were obtained from a population of CD138-negative cells sorted from bone marrow. These TCRs come from a donor aged 40 or over with multiple myeloma. Both conserved end residues are part of each CDR3. A D gene is named only where the DNA matches it firmly. Not every row has a clone size; where given, it reads once, few, many or a size class.

j_call d_call clone_size v_call cdr3_aa cdr3_nt
TRBJ1-4 . . TRBV28 CASSRQAGVFEKLFF TGTGCCAGCAGTCGTCAGGCAGGGGTATTTGAAAAACTGTTTTTT
TRBJ2-6 . many TRBV9 CASSVDPSSSGANVLTF TGTGCCAGCAGCGTAGACCCTAGCAGCTCTGGGGCCAACGTCCTGACTTTC
TRBJ2-1 . many TRBV25-1 CASSESWGDSFQNEQFF TGTGCCAGCAGTGAATCGTGGGGCGATTCTTTTCAAAATGAGCAGTTCTTC
TRBJ2-1 TRBD2 many TRBV18 CASSPSGRVYNEQFF TGTGCCAGCTCACCTAGCGGGAGGGTGTACAATGAGCAGTTCTTC
TRBJ2-3 . many TRBV24-1 CATSDLPDSTDTQYF TGTGCCACCAGTGATTTGCCGGACAGCACAGATACGCAGTATTTT
TRBJ1-4 . . TRBV5-1 CAGSLAGMDNEKLFF TGCGCCGGCAGCTTGGCGGGGATGGATAATGAAAAACTGTTTTTT
TRBJ2-6 TRBD2 many TRBV12-3/TRBV12-4 CASSYRTSVSSGANVLTF TGTGCCAGCAGTTATCGGACTAGCGTAAGCTCTGGGGCCAACGTCCTGACTTTC
TRBJ2-4 . many TRBV28 CASSLFNRHASKNIQYF TGTGCCAGCAGTTTATTCAACAGGCACGCTTCCAAAAACATTCAGTACTTC
TRBJ2-1 . many TRBV14 CASSQGPYNEQFF TGTGCCAGCAGCCAAGGGCCCTACAATGAGCAGTTCTTC
TRBJ2-1 . many TRBV5-1 CASSIEPSSYNEQFF TGCGCCAGCAGCATAGAACCGAGCTCCTACAATGAGCAGTTCTTC
TRBJ1-5 . many TRBV12-5 CASGQGLGNQPQHF TGTGCTAGTGGCCAGGGTCTTGGCAATCAGCCCCAGCATTTT
TRBJ1-1 TRBD1 many TRBV28 CASSTGGTTEAFF TGTGCCAGCAGTACAGGGGGGACCACTGAAGCTTTCTTT
TRBJ2-7 . many TRBV29-1 CSARSGPAPYEQYF TGCAGCGCCAGATCCGGGCCCGCACCCTACGAGCAGTACTTC
TRBJ2-3 . many TRBV7-9 CASTERSSTDTQYF TGTGCCAGCACCGAGCGATCTAGCACAGATACGCAGTATTTT
TRBJ2-2 TRBD2 . TRBV29-1 CSGVLAGGELFF TGCAGCGGGGTACTAGCGGGCGGGGAGCTGTTTTTT
TRBJ2-1 TRBD2 many TRBV6-1 CASARGREGSFF TGTGCCAGCGCCAGAGGAAGGGAGGGATCGTTCTTC
TRBJ1-1 . . TRBV5-6 CASSGSGLRNTEAFF TGTGCCAGCAGCGGATCGGGACTCCGGAACACTGAAGCTTTCTTT